These 6 T cell receptor beta chains share one sample of origin, sequenced in a study of T-cell memory formation after mild COVID-19. TCRdb redid the calling of the 5' RACE reads with MiXCR, one entry per CDR3 protein. Counted here are 530,000 or so distinct CDR3 sequences, around 16% occurring once; the ten biggest clones make up just over 8%. The sequenced material came from PBMCs or a T cell subset sorted from them (not recorded which). These TCRs come from an adult woman who had mild COVID-19 (a few samples of this study predate the infection). Cell type and time point are not known.

V and J are TRBV7-6 and TRBJ1-1; 8 nucleotides match TRBD1. J gave up 0 bases and V 1 base, and 10 bases lay outside the gene matches. This CDR3 has 18 residues. Per germline, CDR1 SGHVS and CDR2 FNYEAQ. Here the CDR3 DNA reads TGTGCCAGCAGCTTAGTCTCCGGGACAGGTTTAGTGAACACTGAAGCTTTCTTT. It yields the protein CASSLVSGTGLVNTEAFF.

This chain joins TRBV27 and TRBJ2-5, with 8 nucleotides matching TRBD1. The CDR3 covers 14 residues. Germline V CDR1 and CDR2: MNHEY, SMNVEV (reference sequence). J gave up 5 bases and V 9 bases, and 11 bases lay outside the gene matches. CDR3 in amino acids: CASREQGAWETQYF. Written as DNA, the CDR3 is TGTGCCAGTAGAGAGCAGGGGGCATGGGAGACCCAGTACTTC.

This clonotype was picked up many times. This sequence joins TRBV5-1 and TRBJ2-3, with D unresolved. Germline loops: CDR1 SGHRS, CDR2 YFSETQ. This CDR3 comprises 12 residues. V dropped 4 bases and J dropped 0 bases, with 3 bases sitting between them. CDR3 sequence (DNA): TGCGCCAGCAGCATGAGCACAGATACGCAGTATTTT. The encoded protein is CASSMSTDTQYF.

This clonotype was seen a handful of times. V gene TRBV5-5 combines with J gene TRBJ2-3; 8 positions agree with TRBD1. Germline V gene data show CDR1 as SGHKS and CDR2 as YYEKEE (reference sequence). The CDR3 extends over 16 amino acids. V shed 3 bases and J 0 bases; nucleotides not matched to a gene: 6. Here the CDR3 reads CASSSLGQGSTDTQYF. For the CDR3, the DNA is TGTGCCAGCAGCTCCCTCGGACAGGGAAGCACAGATACGCAGTATTTT. The full variable domain, completed using reference TRBV5-5 and TRBJ2-3, is DAGVTQSPTHLIKTRGQQVTLRCSPISGHKSVSWYQQVLGQGPQFIFQYYEKEERGRGNFPDRFSARQFPNYSSELNVNALLLGDSALYLCASSSLGQGSTDTQYFGPGTRLTVL.

The CDR3: CASQVRTPGTEAFF. Here the CDR3 DNA reads TGTGCCAGCCAGGTTAGGACGCCCGGTACTGAAGCTTTCTTT. The chain joins TRBV6-2 or TRBV6-3 to TRBJ1-1; D is uncertain. V lost 8 bases to trimming and J lost 5 bases, with 18 bases between them. This CDR3 has 14 residues. The V gene's germline CDR1 is MNHEY and CDR2 SVGEGT.

This clonotype was picked up a small number of times. This rearrangement joins TRBV4-2 to TRBJ2-7; 7 nucleotides align to TRBD2. CDR1 LGHNA and CDR2 YNFKEQ come from the germline V gene. V trimming: 0 bases; J trimming: 1 base; junction bases outside the gene matches: 6. The CDR3 runs to 16 residues. For the CDR3, the DNA is TGTGCCAGCAGCCAAGATTCCGGACTAGGTTCCTACGAGCAGTACTTC. It yields the protein CASSQDSGLGSYEQYF.